This paragraph covers one T cell receptor (beta chain) sequence. Its antigen is undetermined. This sample was included in a study of T cells after yellow fever vaccination. General study points: Post-booster repertoires again held most primary-vaccination clones (about 96% CD4, roughly 88% CD8). Researchers noted that a small share of clonotypes showed up in both CD4 and CD8 compartments. Abundant bulk-population clonotypes could contaminate the FACS-sorted repertoires.

CDR3 length equals 11 residues. Per the germline V gene, CDR1 is MRHNA and CDR2 is SNTAGT. Trimming left V 3 bases short and J 10 bases short, with 7 bases between. In making TCR cDNA, 5'RACE template switching added a universal primer site and UMIs to it. One entry per CDR3 protein results from TCRdb running MiXCR on the 5' RACE reads. The sample holds about 73,000 distinct CDR3 sequences, roughly 7.4% seen once. Sample: CD8+ T cells sorted from PBMCs, taken on the day of the yellow fever booster vaccination. V usage is TRBV6-4 and J usage is TRBJ2-1; D gene uncertain. The clonotype was recovered from a young man who received the YFV17D yellow fever vaccine. CDR3 nucleotides: TGTGCCAGCAGTGAGGGTGGGGAGCAGTTCTTC. Protein sequence: CASSEGGEQFF.